The T cell receptor (beta chain) described here comes from a study of T cell repertoires in cytomegalovirus infection. The CDR3 consists of 14 residues. Trimming removed 4 bases from V and 3 bases from J; junction bases left unmatched: 6. The V gene's germline CDR1 is SGHVS and CDR2 FQNEAQ. TCRdb re-derived calls from the reads in MiXCR, one entry per CDR3 protein. The sample includes around 750,000 distinct CDR3 sequences, approximately 29% of them seen just once. This clonotype was detected a few times. Its antigen remains unknown. Sequencing used cultured CD8+ T cells from PBMCs, obtained from culture after CMV antigen stimulation. The receptor's source is a human donor in good health (CMV status not recorded). Some clones in this sample may be carry-over from other donors' samples. The gene calls are TRBV7-8 and TRBJ2-7, with TRBD1 matching 7 bases. The CDR3 spells CASSSGQFVYEQYV. The CDR3, as DNA: TGTGCCAGCAGCTCGGGACAGTTCGTCTACGAGCAGTACGTC.